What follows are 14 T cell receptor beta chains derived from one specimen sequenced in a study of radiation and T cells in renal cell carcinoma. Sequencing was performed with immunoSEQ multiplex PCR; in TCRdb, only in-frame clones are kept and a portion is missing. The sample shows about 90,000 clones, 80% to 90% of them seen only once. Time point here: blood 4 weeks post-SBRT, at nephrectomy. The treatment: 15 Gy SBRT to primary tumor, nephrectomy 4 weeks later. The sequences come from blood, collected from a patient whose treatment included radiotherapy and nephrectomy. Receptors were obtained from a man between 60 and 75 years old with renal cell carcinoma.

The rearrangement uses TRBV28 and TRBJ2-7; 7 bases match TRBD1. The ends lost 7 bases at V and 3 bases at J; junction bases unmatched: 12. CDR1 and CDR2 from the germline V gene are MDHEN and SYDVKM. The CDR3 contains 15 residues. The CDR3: CASTIPTGKGYEQYF. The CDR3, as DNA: TGTGCCAGCACAATTCCGACAGGGAAGGGCTACGAGCAGTACTTC.

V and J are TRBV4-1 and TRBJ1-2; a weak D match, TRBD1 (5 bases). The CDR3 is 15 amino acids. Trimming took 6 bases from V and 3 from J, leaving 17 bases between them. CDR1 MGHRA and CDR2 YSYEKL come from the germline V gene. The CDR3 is CASRLIGGGDYGYTF. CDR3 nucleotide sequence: TGCGCCAGCAGACTCATCGGCGGGGGGGACTATGGCTACACCTTC.

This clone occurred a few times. CDR3 in DNA: TGTGCCAGTAGACCGGGACACCTGAACACCGGGGAGCTGTTTTTT. Protein product: CASRPGHLNTGELFF. V and J are TRBV19 and TRBJ2-2, with a possible D match to TRBD1 (6 bases). Germline CDR1 and CDR2: LNHDA and SQIVND (reference sequence). V was shortened by 6 bases and J by 1 base, with 12 bases between the two germline ends. The CDR3 contains 15 residues.

The CDR3 here is CASSYPPNTEAFF. In DNA, the CDR3 is TGTGCCAGCAGTTACCCTCCGAACACTGAAGCTTTCTTT. The rearrangement uses TRBV6-6 and TRBJ1-1; D is uncertain. Per the germline V gene, CDR1 is MNHNY and CDR2 is SVGAGI (reference sequence). The CDR3 is 13 amino acids. V lost 2 bases to trimming and J lost 1 base, with 5 bases between them.

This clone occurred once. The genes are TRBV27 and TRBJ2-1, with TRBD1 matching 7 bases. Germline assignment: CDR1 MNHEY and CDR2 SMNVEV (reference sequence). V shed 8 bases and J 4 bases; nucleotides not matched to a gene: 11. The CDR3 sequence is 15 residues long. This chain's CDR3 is CASRYGTALYNEQFF. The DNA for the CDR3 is TGTGCCAGCCGCTACGGGACAGCGCTATACAATGAGCAGTTCTTC.

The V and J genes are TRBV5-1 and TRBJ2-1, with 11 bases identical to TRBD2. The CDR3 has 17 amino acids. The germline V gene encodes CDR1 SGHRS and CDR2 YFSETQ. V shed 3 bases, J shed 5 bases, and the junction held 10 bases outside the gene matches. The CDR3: CASSSIGTSGLHNEQFF. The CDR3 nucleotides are TGCGCCAGCAGCTCAATCGGGACTAGCGGCCTACACAATGAGCAGTTCTTC. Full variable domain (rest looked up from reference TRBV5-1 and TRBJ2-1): KAGVTQTPRYLIKTRGQQVTLSCSPISGHRSVSWYQQTPGQGLQFLFEYFSETQRNKGNFPGRFSGRQFSNSRSEMNVSTLELGDSALYLCASSSIGTSGLHNEQFFGPGTRLTVL.

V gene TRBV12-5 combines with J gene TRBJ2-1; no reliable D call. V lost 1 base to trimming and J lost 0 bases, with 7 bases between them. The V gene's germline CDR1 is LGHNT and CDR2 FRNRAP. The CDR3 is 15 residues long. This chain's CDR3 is CASGLGAYSYNEQFF. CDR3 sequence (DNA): TGTGCTAGTGGTTTGGGTGCCTACTCCTACAATGAGCAGTTCTTC.

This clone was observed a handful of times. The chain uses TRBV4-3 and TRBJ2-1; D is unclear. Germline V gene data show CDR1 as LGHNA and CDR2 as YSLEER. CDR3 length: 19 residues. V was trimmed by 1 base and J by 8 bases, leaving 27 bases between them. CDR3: CASSQGVEWRSTPTDEQFF. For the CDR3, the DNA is TGCGCCAGCAGCCAAGGCGTAGAATGGCGGTCTACTCCTACGGATGAGCAGTTCTTC.

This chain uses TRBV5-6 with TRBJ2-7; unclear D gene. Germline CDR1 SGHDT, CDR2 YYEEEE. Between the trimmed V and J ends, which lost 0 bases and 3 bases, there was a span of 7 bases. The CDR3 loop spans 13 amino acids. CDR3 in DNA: TGTGCCAGCAGCTTGGTCCCTAACTACGAGCAGTACTTC. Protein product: CASSLVPNYEQYF.

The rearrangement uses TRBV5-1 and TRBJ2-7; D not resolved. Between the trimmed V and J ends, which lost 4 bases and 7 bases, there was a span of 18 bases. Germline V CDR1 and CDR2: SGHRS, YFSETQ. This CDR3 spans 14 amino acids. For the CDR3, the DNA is TGCGCCAGCAGCCTCGAATTTGGGGTTGGGGAGCAGTACTTC. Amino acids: CASSLEFGVGEQYF.

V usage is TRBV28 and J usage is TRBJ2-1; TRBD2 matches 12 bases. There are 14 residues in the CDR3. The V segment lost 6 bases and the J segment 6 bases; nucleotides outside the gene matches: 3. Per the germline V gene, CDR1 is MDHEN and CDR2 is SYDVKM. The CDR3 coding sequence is TGTGCCAGCAGCACTAGCGGGAGGATCAATGAGCAGTTCTTC. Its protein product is CASSTSGRINEQFF. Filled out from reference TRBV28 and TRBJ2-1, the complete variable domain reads DVKVTQSSRYLVKRTGEKVFLECVQDMDHENMFWYRQDPGLGLRLIYFSYDVKMKEKGDIPEGYSVSREKKERFSLILESASTNQTSMYLCASSTSGRINEQFFGPGTRLTVL.

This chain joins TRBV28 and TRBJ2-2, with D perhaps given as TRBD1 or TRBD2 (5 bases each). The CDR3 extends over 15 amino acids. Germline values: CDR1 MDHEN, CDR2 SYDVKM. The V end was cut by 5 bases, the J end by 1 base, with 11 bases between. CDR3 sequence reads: CASSPREMNTGELFF. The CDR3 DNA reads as TGTGCCAGCAGTCCCAGGGAGATGAACACCGGGGAGCTGTTTTTT.

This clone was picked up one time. CDR3 DNA sequence: TGTGCCAGTAGTATAGATCGAACGGGGAACGAGCAGTACTTC. It yields the protein CASSIDRTGNEQYF. This chain links TRBV19 with TRBJ2-7; TRBD2 might be the D (5 bases). V lost 0 bases to trimming and J lost 5 bases, with 11 bases between them. Germline V CDR1 and CDR2: LNHDA, SQIVND (reference sequence). This CDR3 has 14 amino acids.

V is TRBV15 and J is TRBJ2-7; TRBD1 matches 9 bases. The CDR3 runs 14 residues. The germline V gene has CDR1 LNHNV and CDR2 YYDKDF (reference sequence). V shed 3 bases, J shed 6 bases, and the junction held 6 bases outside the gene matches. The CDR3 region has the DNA TGTGCCACCAGCAGGAGGACAGGGGCGGGCGAGCAGTACTTC. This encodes CATSRRTGAGEQYF. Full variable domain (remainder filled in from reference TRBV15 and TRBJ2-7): DAMVIQNPRYQVTQFGKPVTLSCSQTLNHNVMYWYQQKSSQAPKLLFHYYDKDFNNEADTPDNFQSRRPNTSFCFLDIRSPGLGDTAMYLCATSRRTGAGEQYFGPGTRLTVT.